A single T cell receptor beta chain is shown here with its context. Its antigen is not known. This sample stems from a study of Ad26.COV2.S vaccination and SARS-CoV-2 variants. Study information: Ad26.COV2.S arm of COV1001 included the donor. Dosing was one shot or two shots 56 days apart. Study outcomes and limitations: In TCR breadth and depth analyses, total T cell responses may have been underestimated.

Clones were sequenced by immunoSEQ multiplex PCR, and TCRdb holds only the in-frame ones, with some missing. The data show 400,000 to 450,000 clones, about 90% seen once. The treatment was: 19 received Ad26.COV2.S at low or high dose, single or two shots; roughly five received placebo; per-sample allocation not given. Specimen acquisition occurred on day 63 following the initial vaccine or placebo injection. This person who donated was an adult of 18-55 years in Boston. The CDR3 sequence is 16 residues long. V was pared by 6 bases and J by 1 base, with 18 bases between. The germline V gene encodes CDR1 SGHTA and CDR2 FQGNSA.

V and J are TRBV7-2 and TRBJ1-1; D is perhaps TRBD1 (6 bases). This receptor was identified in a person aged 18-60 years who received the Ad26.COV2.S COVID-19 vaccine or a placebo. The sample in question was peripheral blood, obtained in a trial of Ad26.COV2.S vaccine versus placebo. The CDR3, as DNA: TGTGCCAGCAGAAGGGGCGGGGGGCGCAGGAACACTGAAGCTTTCTTT. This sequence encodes CASRRGGGRRNTEAFF.